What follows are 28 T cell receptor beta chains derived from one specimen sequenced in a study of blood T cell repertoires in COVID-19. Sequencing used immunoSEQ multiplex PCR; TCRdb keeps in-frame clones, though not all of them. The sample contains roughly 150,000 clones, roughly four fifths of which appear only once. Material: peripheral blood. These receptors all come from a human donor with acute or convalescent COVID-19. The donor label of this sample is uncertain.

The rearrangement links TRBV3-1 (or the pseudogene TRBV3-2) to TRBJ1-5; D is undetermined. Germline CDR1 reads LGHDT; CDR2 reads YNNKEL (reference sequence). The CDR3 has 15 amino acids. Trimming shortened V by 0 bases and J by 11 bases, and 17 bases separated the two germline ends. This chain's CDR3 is CASSQDRGVMGSQHF. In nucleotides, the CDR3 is TGTGCCAGCAGCCAAGATCGGGGAGTCATGGGTTCCCAGCATTTT.

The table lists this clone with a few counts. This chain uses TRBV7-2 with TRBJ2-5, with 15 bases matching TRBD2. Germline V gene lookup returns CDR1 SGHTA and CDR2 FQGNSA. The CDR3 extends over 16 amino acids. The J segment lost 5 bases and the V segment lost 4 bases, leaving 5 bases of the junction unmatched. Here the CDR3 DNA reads TGTGCCAGCAGCTCCCGGACTAGCGGGGGGGCTGAGACCCAGTACTTC. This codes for CASSSRTSGGAETQYF.

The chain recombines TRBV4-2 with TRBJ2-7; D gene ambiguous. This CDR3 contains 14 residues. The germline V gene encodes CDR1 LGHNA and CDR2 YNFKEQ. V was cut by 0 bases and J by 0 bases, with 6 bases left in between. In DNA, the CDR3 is TGTGCCAGCAGCCAAGACAGTGACTCCTACGAGCAGTACTTC. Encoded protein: CASSQDSDSYEQYF.

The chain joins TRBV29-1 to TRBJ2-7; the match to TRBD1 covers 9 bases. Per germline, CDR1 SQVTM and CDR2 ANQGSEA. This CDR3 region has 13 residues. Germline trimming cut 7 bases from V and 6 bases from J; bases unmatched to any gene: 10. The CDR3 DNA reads TGCAGCGCCAATCCGGGACAGGGATCCGAGCAGTACTTC. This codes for CSANPGQGSEQYF.

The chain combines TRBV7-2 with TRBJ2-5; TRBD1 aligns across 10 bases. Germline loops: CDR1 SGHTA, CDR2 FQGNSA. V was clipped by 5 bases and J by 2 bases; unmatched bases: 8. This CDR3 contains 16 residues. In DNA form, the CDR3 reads TGTGCCAGCAGCCCGAGACAGGGGGCTTCGCAAGAGACCCAGTACTTC. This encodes CASSPRQGASQETQYF.

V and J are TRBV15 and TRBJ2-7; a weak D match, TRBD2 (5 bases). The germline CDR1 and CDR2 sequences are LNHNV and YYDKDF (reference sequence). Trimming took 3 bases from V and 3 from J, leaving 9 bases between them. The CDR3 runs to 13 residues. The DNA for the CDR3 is TGTGCCACCAGCAGGTACCGGGACTACGAGCAGTACTTC. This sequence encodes CATSRYRDYEQYF.

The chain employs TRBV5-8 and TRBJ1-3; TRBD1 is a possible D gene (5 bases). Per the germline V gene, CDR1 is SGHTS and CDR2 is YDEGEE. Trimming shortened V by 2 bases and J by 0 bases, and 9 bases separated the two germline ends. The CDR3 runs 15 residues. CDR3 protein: CASSFRATSGNTIYF. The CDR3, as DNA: TGTGCCAGCAGCTTCAGGGCGACCTCTGGAAACACCATATATTTT.

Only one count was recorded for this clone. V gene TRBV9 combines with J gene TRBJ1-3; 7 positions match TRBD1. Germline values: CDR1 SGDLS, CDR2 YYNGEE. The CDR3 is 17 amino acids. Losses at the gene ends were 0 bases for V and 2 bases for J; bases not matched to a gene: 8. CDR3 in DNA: TGTGCCAGCAGCGTAGTGCCCGGGACAGTTGCTGGAAACACCATATATTTT. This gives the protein CASSVVPGTVAGNTIYF.

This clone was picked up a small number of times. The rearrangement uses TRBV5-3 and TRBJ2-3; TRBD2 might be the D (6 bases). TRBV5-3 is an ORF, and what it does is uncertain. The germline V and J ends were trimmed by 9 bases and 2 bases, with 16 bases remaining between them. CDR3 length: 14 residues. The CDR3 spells CATRGTGNTDTQYF. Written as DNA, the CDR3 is TGTGCCACCCGGGGGACGGGGAACACAGATACGCAGTATTTT.

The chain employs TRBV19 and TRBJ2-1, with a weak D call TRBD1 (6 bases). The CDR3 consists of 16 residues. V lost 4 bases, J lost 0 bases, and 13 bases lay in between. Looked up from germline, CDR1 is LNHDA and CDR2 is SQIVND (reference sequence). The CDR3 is CASSTRQATSYNEQFF. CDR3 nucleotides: TGTGCCAGTAGTACGAGACAGGCCACCTCCTACAATGAGCAGTTCTTC.

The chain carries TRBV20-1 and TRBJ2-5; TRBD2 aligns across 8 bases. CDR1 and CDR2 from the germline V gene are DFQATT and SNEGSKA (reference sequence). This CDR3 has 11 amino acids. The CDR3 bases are TGCAGACTAGCGGCGGGGCAGACCCAGTACTTC. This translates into CRLAAGQTQYF.

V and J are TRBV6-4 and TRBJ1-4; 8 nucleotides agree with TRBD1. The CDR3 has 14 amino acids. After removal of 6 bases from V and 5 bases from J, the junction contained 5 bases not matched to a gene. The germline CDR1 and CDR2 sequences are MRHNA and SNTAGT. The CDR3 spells CASREDRENEKLFF. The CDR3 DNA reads TGTGCCAGCAGGGAGGACAGGGAGAATGAAAAACTGTTTTTT.

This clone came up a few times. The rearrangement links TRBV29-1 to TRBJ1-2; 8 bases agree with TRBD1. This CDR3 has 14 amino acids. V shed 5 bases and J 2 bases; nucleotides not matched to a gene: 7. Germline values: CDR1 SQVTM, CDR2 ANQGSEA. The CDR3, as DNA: TGCAGCGTTCAACTCCGGGACAGGAACTATGGCTACACCTTC. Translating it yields CSVQLRDRNYGYTF.

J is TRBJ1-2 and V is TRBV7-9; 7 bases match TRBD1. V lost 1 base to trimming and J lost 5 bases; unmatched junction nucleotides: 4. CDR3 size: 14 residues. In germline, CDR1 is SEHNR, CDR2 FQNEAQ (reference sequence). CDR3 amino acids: CASSLGGQIYGYTF. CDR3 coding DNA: TGTGCCAGCAGCTTAGGGGGACAGATATATGGCTACACCTTC. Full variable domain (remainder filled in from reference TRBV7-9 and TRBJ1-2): DTGVSQNPRHKITKRGQNVTFRCDPISEHNRLYWYRQTLGQGPEFLTYFQNEAQLEKSRLLSDRFSAERPKGSFSTLEIQRTEQGDSAMYLCASSLGGQIYGYTFGSGTRLTVV.

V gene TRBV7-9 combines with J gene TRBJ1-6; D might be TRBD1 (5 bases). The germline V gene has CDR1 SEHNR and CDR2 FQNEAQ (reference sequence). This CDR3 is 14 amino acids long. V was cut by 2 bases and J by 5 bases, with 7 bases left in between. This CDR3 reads CASSLLQDNSPLHF. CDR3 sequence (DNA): TGTGCCAGCAGCTTACTACAGGATAATTCACCCCTCCACTTT.

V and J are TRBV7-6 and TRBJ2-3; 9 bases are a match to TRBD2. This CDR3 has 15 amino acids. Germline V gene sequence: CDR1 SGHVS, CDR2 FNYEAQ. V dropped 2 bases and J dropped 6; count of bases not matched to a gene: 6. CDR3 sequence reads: CASSLHRLAADTQYF. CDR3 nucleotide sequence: TGTGCCAGCAGCTTACACAGACTAGCGGCGGATACGCAGTATTTT.

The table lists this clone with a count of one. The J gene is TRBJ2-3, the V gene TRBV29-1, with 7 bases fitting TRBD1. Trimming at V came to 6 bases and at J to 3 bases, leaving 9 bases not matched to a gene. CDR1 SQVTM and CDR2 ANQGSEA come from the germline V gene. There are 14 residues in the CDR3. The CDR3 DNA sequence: TGCAGCGTCGAAAAGGGGACAGTAACAGATACGCAGTATTTT. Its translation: CSVEKGTVTDTQYF.

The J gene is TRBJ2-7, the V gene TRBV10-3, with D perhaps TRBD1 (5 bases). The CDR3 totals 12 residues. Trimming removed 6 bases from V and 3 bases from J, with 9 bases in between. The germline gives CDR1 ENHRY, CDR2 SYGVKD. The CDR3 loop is CAIRGVGYEQYF. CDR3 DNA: TGTGCCATCAGAGGGGTCGGCTACGAGCAGTACTTC.

In DNA form, the CDR3 reads TGTGCCAGCTCGCCATCGTCGGGGTCCGGAAACACCATATATTTT. Translated, it gives CASSPSSGSGNTIYF. The chain has TRBV18 and TRBJ1-3; D not certain. With 6 bases removed from V and 4 bases from J, the gap between germline ends came to 16 bases. This CDR3 has 15 amino acids. The germline V gene encodes CDR1 KGHSH and CDR2 LQKENI.

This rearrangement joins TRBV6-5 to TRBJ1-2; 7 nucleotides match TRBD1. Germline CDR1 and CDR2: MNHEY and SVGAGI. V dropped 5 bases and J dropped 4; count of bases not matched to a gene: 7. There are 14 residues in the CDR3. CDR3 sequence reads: CASSTRQGPYGYTF. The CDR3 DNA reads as TGTGCCAGCAGTACTCGACAGGGTCCCTATGGCTACACCTTC.

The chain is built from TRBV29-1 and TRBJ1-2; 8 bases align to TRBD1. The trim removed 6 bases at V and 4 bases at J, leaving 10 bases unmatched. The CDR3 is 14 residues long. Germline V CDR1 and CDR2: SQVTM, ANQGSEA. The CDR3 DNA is TGCAGCGTCCGTCCCGGGACAGGTTCCTATGGCTACACCTTC. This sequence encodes CSVRPGTGSYGYTF.

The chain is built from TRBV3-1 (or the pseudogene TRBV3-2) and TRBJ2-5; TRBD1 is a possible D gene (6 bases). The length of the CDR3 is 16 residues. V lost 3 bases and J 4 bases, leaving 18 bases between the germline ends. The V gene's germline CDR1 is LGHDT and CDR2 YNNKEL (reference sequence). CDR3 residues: CASSQILGGGGETQYF. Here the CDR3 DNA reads TGTGCCAGCAGCCAGATTTTAGGGGGTGGAGGAGAGACCCAGTACTTC.

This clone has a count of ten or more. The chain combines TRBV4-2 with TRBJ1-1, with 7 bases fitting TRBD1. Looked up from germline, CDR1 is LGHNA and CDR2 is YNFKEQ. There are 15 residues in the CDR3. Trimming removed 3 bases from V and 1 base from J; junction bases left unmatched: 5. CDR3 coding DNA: TGTGCCAGCAGCCAGAGACAGGGCCCGAACACTGAAGCTTTCTTT. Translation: CASSQRQGPNTEAFF.

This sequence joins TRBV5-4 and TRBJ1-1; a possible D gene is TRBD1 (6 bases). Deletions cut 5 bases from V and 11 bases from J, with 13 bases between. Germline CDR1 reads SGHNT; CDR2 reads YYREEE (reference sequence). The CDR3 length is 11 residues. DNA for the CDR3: TGTGCCAGCAGTCACAGGGCGGAGGCTTTCTTT. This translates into CASSHRAEAFF.

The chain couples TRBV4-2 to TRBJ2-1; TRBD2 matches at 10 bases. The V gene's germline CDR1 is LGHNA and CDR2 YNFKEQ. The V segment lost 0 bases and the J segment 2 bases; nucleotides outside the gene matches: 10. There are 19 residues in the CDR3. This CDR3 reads CASSQDSETSGEPYNEQFF. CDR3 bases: TGTGCCAGCAGCCAAGATTCCGAAACTAGCGGGGAGCCCTACAATGAGCAGTTCTTC.

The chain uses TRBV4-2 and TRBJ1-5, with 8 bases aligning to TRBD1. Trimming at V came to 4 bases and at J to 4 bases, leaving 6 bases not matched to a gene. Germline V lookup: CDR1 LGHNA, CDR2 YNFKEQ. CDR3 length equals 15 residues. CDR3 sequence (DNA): TGTGCCAGCAGCCGATGGACAGGGTCTAATCAGCCCCAGCATTTT. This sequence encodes CASSRWTGSNQPQHF.

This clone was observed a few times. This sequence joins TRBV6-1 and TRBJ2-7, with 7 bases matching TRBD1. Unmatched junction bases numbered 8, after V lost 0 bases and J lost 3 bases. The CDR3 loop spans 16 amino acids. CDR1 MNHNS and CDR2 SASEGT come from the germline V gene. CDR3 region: CASSEARWTGYYEQYF. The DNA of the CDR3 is TGTGCCAGCAGTGAAGCGCGATGGACAGGCTACTACGAGCAGTACTTC.

The CDR3 sequence: CASSSRRDRGRETQYF. The CDR3, as DNA: TGTGCCAGCAGCTCGAGACGAGACAGGGGGCGAGAGACCCAGTACTTC. This chain connects TRBV5-4 to TRBJ2-5; TRBD1 matches 10 bases. The germline CDR1 and CDR2 sequences are SGHNT and YYREEE (reference sequence). Unmatched junction bases numbered 9, after V lost 3 bases and J lost 4 bases. The CDR3 is 16 amino acids.